These 21 T cell receptor beta chains were all obtained from the same sample, sequenced in a study of T cell responses to AZD1222 COVID-19 vaccine. This table comes from immunoSEQ multiplex PCR, and its TCRdb copy is limited to in-frame clones, with some not included. The data hold over 100,000 clones, with about nine tenths observed a single time. Sequencing was performed on peripheral blood, taken on day 0 of AZD1222 vaccination. These receptors were collected from an adult in good health.

This chain joins TRBV10-3 and TRBJ1-1; TRBD1 matches at 7 bases. Germline CDR1 and CDR2: ENHRY and SYGVKD. This CDR3 region has 11 residues. V lost 6 bases and J lost 7; bases outside the gene matches: 2. CDR3 loop: CAIRSGGEAFF. CDR3 coding DNA: TGTGCCATCAGGTCAGGGGGTGAAGCTTTCTTT.

The genes are TRBV25-1 and TRBJ2-1; 15 bases are a match to TRBD2. The CDR3 runs to 14 residues. V dropped 8 bases and J dropped 6; count of bases not matched to a gene: 2. From germline, CDR1 is MGHDK and CDR2 SYGVNS. The CDR3, as DNA: TGTGCCAGCCGGACTAGCGGGGGGGCCAATGAGCAGTTCTTC. It is translated as CASRTSGGANEQFF.

This rearrangement joins TRBV7-2 to TRBJ1-5; 7 bases map to TRBD1. The CDR3 has 15 amino acids. Germline V gives CDR1 SGHTA, CDR2 FQGNSA. V lost 5 bases and J lost 3; bases outside the gene matches: 7. This CDR3 reads CASSGVGTANQPQHF. In DNA, the CDR3 is TGTGCCAGCAGCGGCGTAGGGACAGCCAATCAGCCCCAGCATTTT.

This chain uses TRBV25-1 with TRBJ1-2; D may be TRBD1 (6 bases). CDR3 size: 16 residues. The germline gives CDR1 MGHDK, CDR2 SYGVNS. V lost 9 bases and J 5 bases, leaving 25 bases between the germline ends. The CDR3 region is CASRKGGRIKTYGYTF. The CDR3 DNA reads as TGTGCCAGTCGGAAGGGGGGACGTATAAAGACTTATGGCTACACCTTC.

This clone is a singleton in its sample. The chain is built from TRBV6-5 and TRBJ1-1; D unresolved. Germline V gives CDR1 MNHEY, CDR2 SVGAGI. Trimming stripped 6 bases from V and 0 bases from J, with 14 bases between. The CDR3 is made up of 15 amino acids. CDR3 sequence: CASSPTGRVNTEAFF. The CDR3 DNA reads as TGTGCCAGCAGCCCCACCGGTAGGGTGAACACTGAAGCTTTCTTT.

The chain is built from TRBV5-4 and TRBJ1-3; D not resolved. V was clipped by 4 bases and J by 4 bases, with 15 bases between them. The CDR3 runs to 15 residues. The germline V gene has CDR1 SGHNT and CDR2 YYREEE (reference sequence). The DNA of the CDR3 is TGTGCCAGCAGCCCCAACTCGCAAGGGGGAAACACCATATATTTT. Protein sequence: CASSPNSQGGNTIYF.

V is TRBV11-2 and J is TRBJ2-7; D unresolved. The V end was cut by 0 bases, the J end by 5 bases, with 14 bases between. The germline CDR1 and CDR2 sequences are SGHAT and FQNNGV. The CDR3 has 15 residues. In DNA form, the CDR3 reads TGTGCCAGCAGCTTAGATCGCCAGGAATATCACGAGCAGTACTTC. Protein sequence: CASSLDRQEYHEQYF.

The rearrangement uses TRBV12-3 or TRBV12-4 and TRBJ2-7; 9 positions agree with TRBD1. This CDR3 is 13 amino acids long. The V gene end was trimmed by 6 bases and the J gene end by 4 bases; junction bases not matched to a gene: 4. The CDR3 is CASSLGTGYEQYF. In DNA form, the CDR3 reads TGTGCCAGCAGCCTAGGGACAGGGTACGAGCAGTACTTC.

This chain's CDR3 is CASYQPGQRYEQYF. Here the CDR3 DNA reads TGTGCCAGCTATCAACCGGGACAACGCTACGAGCAGTACTTC. The V call is TRBV28, the J call TRBJ2-7, with a tentative D call TRBD1 (6 bases). This CDR3 has 14 amino acids. Trimming cost V 8 bases and J 3 bases, with 17 bases left between them. In germline, CDR1 is MDHEN, CDR2 SYDVKM.

The chain is built from TRBV18 and TRBJ2-5, with 15 bases fitting TRBD2. CDR1 and CDR2 (germline): KGHSH, LQKENI. The CDR3 is made up of 18 amino acids. After removal of 1 base from V and 5 bases from J, the junction contained 8 bases not matched to a gene. CDR3 protein: CASSPRTSGGAGAETQYF. CDR3 DNA sequence: TGTGCCAGCTCACCACGGACTAGCGGGGGGGCCGGTGCTGAGACCCAGTACTTC.

The chain is built from TRBV11-2 and TRBJ2-5; D might be TRBD1 (5 bases). V shed 2 bases and J shed 7 bases, with 5 bases lying between them. The CDR3 has 11 residues. CDR1 SGHAT and CDR2 FQNNGV come from the germline V gene. The CDR3 here is CASSLRGTQYF. For the CDR3, the DNA is TGTGCCAGCAGCTTAAGGGGGACCCAGTACTTC.

This chain links TRBV15 with TRBJ1-6; D not resolved. The germline V gene has CDR1 LNHNV and CDR2 YYDKDF (reference sequence). The CDR3 runs to 17 residues. The V gene lost 0 bases and the J gene lost 0 bases, with 9 bases spanning the gap. The CDR3 sequence is CATSRDSGLSYNSPLHF. In DNA form, the CDR3 reads TGTGCCACCAGCAGAGATTCAGGACTCTCCTATAATTCACCCCTCCACTTT.

The chain recombines TRBV7-8 with TRBJ1-5; D is ambiguous. Trimming pared 3 bases from V and 1 base from J, leaving 4 bases between. CDR3 size: 13 residues. Germline-derived CDR1 and CDR2 are SGHVS and FQNEAQ. The CDR3 nucleotides read TGTGCCAGCAGCTTCCAGAGCAATCAGCCCCAGCATTTT. Translated, it gives CASSFQSNQPQHF.

The chain uses TRBV5-1 and TRBJ2-7; 11 bases fit TRBD1. Germline V CDR1 and CDR2: SGHRS, YFSETQ. CDR3 length: 16 amino acids. Unmatched junction bases numbered 5, after V lost 1 base and J lost 2 bases. The CDR3 DNA sequence: TGCGCCAGCAGCTTGACCCCGGGACAGGGGGCCTACGAGCAGTACTTC. Translation: CASSLTPGQGAYEQYF.

The chain joins TRBV24-1 to TRBJ2-5, with D maybe TRBD1 (6 bases). The CDR3 totals 16 residues. Trimming shortened V by 0 bases and J by 1 base, and 11 bases separated the two germline ends. CDR1 and CDR2 (germline): KGHDR, SFDVKD. The DNA for the CDR3 is TGTGCCACCAGTGATTTGACAGGGTCTCGCCAAGAGACCCAGTACTTC. Its protein product is CATSDLTGSRQETQYF.

The V gene is TRBV27, the J gene TRBJ1-2; 10 bases map to TRBD1. Losses at the gene ends were 7 bases for V and 6 bases for J; bases not matched to a gene: 8. The CDR3 has 14 amino acids. CDR1 MNHEY and CDR2 SMNVEV come from the germline V gene (reference sequence). CDR3 in amino acids: CASTPRTGGNGYTF. The CDR3 nucleotides are TGTGCCAGCACCCCCCGGACAGGGGGAAATGGCTACACCTTC.

The chain is built from TRBV19 and TRBJ2-7; TRBD2 is a possible D gene (6 bases). The CDR3 is made up of 13 amino acids. Trimming pared 1 base from V and 4 bases from J, leaving 8 bases between. Looked up from germline, CDR1 is LNHDA and CDR2 is SQIVND (reference sequence). The CDR3 DNA is TGTGCCAGTAGTATAGGGGGAGGATACGAGCAGTACTTC. It is translated as CASSIGGGYEQYF.

This clone was picked up one time. The chain couples TRBV7-2 to TRBJ2-3; D is tentatively TRBD1 or TRBD2 (5 bases each). Germline V gene data show CDR1 as SGHTA and CDR2 as FQGNSA. The V and J ends lost 4 bases and 2 bases respectively, with 19 bases between them. This CDR3 contains 17 residues. The CDR3 sequence: CASSSLVGTAFTDTQYF. The CDR3 nucleotides read TGTGCCAGCAGCTCGCTCGTTGGGACGGCGTTCACAGATACGCAGTATTTT.

V is TRBV11-3 and J is TRBJ1-1, with a weak D call TRBD1 (5 bases). This CDR3 has 13 residues. The V end lost 1 base, the J end lost 5 bases, and 8 bases lay between the germline ends. Germline assignment: CDR1 SGHNT and CDR2 YENEEA. CDR3 DNA: TGTGCCAGCAGCTTAGCACAGGTGACTGAAGCTTTCTTT. It codes for CASSLAQVTEAFF. The entire variable domain, with the rest obtained from reference TRBV11-3 and TRBJ1-1, is as follows: EAGVVQSPRYKIIEKKQPVAFWCNPISGHNTLYWYLQNLGQGPELLIRYENEEAVDDSQLPKDRFSAERLKGVDSTLKIQPAELGDSAVYLCASSLAQVTEAFFGQGTRLTVV.

This chain joins TRBV7-2 and TRBJ1-1; TRBD1 matches at 8 bases. From germline, CDR1 is SGHTA and CDR2 FQGNSA. The length of the CDR3 is 19 residues. Trimming removed 0 bases from V and 4 bases from J; junction bases left unmatched: 16. The CDR3 bases are TGTGCCAGCAGCTTAGCCCCATCCGGGACAGGTGGAGGGGGCACTGAAGCTTTCTTT. Its translation: CASSLAPSGTGGGGTEAFF.

V usage is TRBV6-5 and J usage is TRBJ2-5; perhaps D is TRBD1 or TRBD2 (5 bases each). Per the germline V gene, CDR1 is MNHEY and CDR2 is SVGAGI. V lost 4 bases, J lost 3 bases, and 15 bases lay in between. The CDR3 length is 15 residues. The CDR3 protein is CASSSAQGEEETQYF. CDR3 DNA sequence: TGTGCCAGCAGTTCGGCGCAGGGAGAGGAAGAGACCCAGTACTTC.